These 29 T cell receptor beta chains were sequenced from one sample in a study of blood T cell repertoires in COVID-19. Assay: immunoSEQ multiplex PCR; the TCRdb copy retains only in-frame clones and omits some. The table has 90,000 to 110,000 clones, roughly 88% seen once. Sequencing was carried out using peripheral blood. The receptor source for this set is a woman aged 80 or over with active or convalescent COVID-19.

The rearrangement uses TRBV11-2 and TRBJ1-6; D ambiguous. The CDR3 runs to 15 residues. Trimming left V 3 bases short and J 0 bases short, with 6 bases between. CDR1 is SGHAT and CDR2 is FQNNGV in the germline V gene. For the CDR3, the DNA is TGTGCCAGCAGCTTTTCTAGCTCCTATAATTCACCCCTCCACTTT. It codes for CASSFSSSYNSPLHF.

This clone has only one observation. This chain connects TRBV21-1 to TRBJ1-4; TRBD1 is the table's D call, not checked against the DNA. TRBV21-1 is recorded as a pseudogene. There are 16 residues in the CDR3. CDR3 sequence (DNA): TGTGCCAGCAGCAAATTGATCAGGGTAGTAGATGAAAAACTGTTTTTT. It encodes CASSKLIRVVDEKLFF.

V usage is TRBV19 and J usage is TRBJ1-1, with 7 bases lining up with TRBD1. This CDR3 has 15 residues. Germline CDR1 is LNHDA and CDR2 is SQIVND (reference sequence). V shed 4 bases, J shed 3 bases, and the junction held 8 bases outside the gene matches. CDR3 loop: CASSTPTGLDTEAFF. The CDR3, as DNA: TGTGCCAGTAGTACACCGACAGGGTTGGACACTGAAGCTTTCTTT.

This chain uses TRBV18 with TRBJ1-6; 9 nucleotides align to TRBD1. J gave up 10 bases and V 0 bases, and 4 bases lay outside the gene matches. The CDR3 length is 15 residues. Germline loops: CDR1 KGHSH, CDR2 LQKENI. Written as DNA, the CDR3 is TGTGCCAGCTCACCACCGGACAGGGGAGGATCACCCCTCCACTTT. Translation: CASSPPDRGGSPLHF.

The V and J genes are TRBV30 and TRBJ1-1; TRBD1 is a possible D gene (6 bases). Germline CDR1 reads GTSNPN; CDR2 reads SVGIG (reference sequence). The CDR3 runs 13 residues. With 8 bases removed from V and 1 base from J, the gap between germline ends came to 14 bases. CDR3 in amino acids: CAGQQGPNTEAFF. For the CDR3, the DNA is TGTGCCGGTCAACAGGGTCCGAACACTGAAGCTTTCTTT.

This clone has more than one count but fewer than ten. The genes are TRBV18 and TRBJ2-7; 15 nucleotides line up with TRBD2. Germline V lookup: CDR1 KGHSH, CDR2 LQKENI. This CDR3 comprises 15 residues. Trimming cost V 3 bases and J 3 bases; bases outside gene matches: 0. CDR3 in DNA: TGTGCCAGCTCACCGGGACTAGCGGGAGGCTACGAGCAGTACTTC. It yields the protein CASSPGLAGGYEQYF.

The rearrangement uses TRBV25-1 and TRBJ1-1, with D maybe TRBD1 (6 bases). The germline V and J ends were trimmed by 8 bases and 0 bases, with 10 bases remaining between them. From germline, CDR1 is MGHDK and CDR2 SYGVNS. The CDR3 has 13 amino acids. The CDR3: CASQGILNTEAFF. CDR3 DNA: TGTGCCAGCCAGGGGATTCTGAACACTGAAGCTTTCTTT.

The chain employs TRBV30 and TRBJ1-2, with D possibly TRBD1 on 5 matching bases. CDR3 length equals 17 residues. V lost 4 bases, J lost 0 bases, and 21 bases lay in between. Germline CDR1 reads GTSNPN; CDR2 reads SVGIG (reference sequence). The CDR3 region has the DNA TGTGCCTGGACCAGACGACAGACTGGGAAAGCTAACTATGGCTACACCTTC. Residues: CAWTRRQTGKANYGYTF.

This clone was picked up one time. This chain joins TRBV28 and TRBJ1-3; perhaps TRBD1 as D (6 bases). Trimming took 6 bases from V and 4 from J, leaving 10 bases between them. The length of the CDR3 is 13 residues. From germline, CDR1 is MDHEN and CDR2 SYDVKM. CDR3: CASSLGQGNTIYF. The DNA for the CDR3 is TGTGCCAGCAGCCTCGGACAGGGAAACACCATATATTTT.

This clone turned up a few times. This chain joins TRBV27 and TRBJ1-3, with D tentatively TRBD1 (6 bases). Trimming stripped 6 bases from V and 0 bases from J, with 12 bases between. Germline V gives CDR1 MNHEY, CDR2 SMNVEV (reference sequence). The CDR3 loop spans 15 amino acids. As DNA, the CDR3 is TGTGCCAGCAGACCAACAGGGAACTCTGGAAACACCATATATTTT. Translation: CASRPTGNSGNTIYF.

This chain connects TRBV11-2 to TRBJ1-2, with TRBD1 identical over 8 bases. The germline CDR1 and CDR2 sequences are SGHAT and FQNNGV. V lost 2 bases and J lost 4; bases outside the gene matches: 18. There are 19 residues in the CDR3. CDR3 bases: TGTGCCAGCAGCTTACATTTCGGCAGGGGGCGTGAAGGGGCCTATGGCTACACCTTC. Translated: CASSLHFGRGREGAYGYTF.

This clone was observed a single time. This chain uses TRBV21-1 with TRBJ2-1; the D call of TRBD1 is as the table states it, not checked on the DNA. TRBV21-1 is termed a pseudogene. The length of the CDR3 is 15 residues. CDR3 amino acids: CANSKKQLYLNEQFF. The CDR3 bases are TGTGCCAACAGCAAGAAACAGTTGTACCTCAATGAGCAGTTCTTC.

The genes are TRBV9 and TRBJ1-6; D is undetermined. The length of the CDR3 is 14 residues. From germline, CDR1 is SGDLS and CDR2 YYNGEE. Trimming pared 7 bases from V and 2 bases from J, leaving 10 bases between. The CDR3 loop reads CASQAATYNSPLHF. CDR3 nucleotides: TGTGCCAGCCAAGCTGCCACCTATAATTCACCCCTCCACTTT.

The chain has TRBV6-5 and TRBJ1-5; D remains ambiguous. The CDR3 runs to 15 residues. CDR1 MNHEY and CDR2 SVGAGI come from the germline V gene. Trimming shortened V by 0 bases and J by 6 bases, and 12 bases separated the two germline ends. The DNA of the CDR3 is TGTGCCAGCAGTTACTCGTCCTCCGTGAGTCAGCCCCAGCATTTT. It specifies CASSYSSSVSQPQHF.

The CDR3 coding sequence is TGCGCCAGCAGCTTAACCGGGACAGGGGGGTACAATGAGCAGTTCTTC. It translates to CASSLTGTGGYNEQFF. The chain carries TRBV5-1 and TRBJ2-1; 11 nucleotides agree with TRBD1. The CDR3 totals 16 residues. In germline, CDR1 is SGHRS, CDR2 YFSETQ. Trimming at V came to 2 bases and at J to 4 bases, leaving 5 bases not matched to a gene.

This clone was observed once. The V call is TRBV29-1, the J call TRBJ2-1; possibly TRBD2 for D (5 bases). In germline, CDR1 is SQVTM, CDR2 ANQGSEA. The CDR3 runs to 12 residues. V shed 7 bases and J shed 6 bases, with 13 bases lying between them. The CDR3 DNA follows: TGCAGCGATCACACTAGGCCCAATGAGCAGTTCTTC. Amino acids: CSDHTRPNEQFF.

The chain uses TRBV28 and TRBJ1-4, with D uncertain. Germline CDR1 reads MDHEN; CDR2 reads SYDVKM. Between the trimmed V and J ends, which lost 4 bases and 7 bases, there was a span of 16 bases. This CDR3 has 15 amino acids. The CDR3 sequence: CASSSRYSRSEKLFF. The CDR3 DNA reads TGTGCCAGCAGTTCCCGATACTCTCGGAGTGAAAAACTGTTTTTT.

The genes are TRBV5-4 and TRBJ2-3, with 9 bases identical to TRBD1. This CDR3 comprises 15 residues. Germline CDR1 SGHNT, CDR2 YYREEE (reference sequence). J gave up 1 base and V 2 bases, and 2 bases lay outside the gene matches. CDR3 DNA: TGTGCCAGCAGCTTCCGGGACAGGGGCACAGATACGCAGTATTTT. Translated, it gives CASSFRDRGTDTQYF.

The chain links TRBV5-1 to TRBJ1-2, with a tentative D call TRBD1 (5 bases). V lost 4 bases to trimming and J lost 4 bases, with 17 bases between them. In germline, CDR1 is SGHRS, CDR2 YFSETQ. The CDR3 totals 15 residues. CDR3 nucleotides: TGCGCCAGCAGCCCCGGGACGGGGAGGGCCTATGGCTACACCTTC. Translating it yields CASSPGTGRAYGYTF.

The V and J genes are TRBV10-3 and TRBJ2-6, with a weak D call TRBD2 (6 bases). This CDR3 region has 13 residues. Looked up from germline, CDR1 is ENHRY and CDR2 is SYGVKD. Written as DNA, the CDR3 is TGTGCATCGGGGGAAGGTGGGGCCAACGTCCTGACTTTC. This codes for CASGEGGANVLTF.

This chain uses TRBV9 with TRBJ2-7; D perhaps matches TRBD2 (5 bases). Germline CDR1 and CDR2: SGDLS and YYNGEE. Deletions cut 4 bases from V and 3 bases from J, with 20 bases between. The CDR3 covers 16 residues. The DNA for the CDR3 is TGTGCCAGCAGCTCCCAGGATTTCAGCGAGGGCTACGAGCAGTACTTC. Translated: CASSSQDFSEGYEQYF.

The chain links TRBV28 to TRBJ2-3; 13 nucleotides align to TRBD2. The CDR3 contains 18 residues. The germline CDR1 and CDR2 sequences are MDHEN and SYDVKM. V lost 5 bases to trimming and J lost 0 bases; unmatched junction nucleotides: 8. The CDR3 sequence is CASSTGTSGNPSTDTQYF. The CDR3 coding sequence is TGTGCCAGCAGTACAGGGACTAGCGGGAACCCAAGCACAGATACGCAGTATTTT.

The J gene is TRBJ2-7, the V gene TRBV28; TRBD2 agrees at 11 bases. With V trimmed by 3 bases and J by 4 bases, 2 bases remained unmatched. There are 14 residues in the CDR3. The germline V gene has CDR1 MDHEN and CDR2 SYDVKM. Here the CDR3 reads CASSFLAGGYEQYF. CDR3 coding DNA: TGTGCCAGCAGTTTTTTAGCGGGAGGGTACGAGCAGTACTTC.

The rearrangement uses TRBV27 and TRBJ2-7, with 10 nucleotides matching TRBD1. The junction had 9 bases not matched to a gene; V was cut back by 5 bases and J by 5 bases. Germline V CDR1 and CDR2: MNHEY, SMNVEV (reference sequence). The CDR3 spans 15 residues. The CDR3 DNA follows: TGTGCCAGCAGTACGGGACAGGGGTCTACCCACGAGCAGTACTTC. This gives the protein CASSTGQGSTHEQYF.

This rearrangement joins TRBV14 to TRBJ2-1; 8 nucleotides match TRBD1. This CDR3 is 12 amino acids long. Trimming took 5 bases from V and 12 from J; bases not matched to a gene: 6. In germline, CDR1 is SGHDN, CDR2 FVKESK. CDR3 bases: TGTGCCAGCAGCGGGACAGGTGGTTTGCAGTTCTTC. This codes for CASSGTGGLQFF.

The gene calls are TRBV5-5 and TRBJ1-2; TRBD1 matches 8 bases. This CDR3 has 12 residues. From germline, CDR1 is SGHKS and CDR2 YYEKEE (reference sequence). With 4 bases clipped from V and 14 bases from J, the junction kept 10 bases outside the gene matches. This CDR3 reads CASSGGDRRATF. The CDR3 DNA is TGTGCCAGCAGCGGGGGGGACAGGCGAGCGACCTTC. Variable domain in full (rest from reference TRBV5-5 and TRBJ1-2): DAGVTQSPTHLIKTRGQQVTLRCSPISGHKSVSWYQQVLGQGPQFIFQYYEKEERGRGNFPDRFSARQFPNYSSELNVNALLLGDSALYLCASSGGDRRATFGSGTRLTVV.

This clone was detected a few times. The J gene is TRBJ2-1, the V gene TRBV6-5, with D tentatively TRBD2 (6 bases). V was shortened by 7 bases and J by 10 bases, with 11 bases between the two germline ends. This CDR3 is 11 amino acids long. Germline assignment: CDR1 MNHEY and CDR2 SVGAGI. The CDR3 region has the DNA TGTGCCAGCATGACTAGTTGGGAGCAGTTCTTC. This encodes CASMTSWEQFF.

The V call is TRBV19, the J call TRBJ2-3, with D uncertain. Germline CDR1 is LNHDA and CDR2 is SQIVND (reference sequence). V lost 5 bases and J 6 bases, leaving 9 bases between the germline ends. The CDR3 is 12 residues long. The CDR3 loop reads CASSFLMDTQYF. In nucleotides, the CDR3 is TGTGCCAGTAGTTTCCTAATGGATACGCAGTATTTT.

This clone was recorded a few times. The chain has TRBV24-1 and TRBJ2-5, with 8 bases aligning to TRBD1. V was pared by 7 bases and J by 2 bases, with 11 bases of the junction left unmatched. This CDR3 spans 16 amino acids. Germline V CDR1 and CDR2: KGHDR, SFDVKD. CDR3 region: CATSLGGTGVQETQYF. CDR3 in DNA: TGTGCCACCAGCCTTGGCGGGACAGGAGTTCAAGAGACCCAGTACTTC.